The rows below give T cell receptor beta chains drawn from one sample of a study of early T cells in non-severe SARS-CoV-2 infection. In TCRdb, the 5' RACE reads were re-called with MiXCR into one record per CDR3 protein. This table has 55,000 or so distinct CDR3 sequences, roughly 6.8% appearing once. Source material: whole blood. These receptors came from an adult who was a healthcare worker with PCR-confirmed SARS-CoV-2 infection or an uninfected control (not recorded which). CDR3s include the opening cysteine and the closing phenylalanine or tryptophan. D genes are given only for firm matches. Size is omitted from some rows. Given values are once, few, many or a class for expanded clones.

CDR3aa: CASTQQGARNSPLHF
CDR3nt: TGTGCCAGCACTCAACAGGGGGCGCGGAATTCACCCCTCCACTTT
v_gene: TRBV6-5
abundance: many
j_gene: TRBJ1-6
d_gene: TRBD1

CDR3aa: CASSAQGTGELFF
CDR3nt: TGTGCCAGCAGCGCACAGGGCACCGGGGAGCTGTTTTTT
v_gene: TRBV9
abundance: many
j_gene: TRBJ2-2
d_gene: -

CDR3aa: CASSSLGGARQPQHF
CDR3nt: TGTGCCAGCTCCTCGCTAGGGGGGGCGAGGCAGCCCCAGCATTTT
v_gene: TRBV18
abundance: -
j_gene: TRBJ1-5
d_gene: -

CDR3aa: CASSEAGPGGNSPLHF
CDR3nt: TGTGCCAGCAGTGAAGCTGGGCCGGGTGGGAATTCACCCCTCCACTTT
v_gene: TRBV2
abundance: few
j_gene: TRBJ1-6
d_gene: -

CDR3aa: CATRGTSEPDTQYF
CDR3nt: TGTGCCACCAGAGGGACTAGCGAACCAGATACGCAGTATTTT
v_gene: TRBV24-1
abundance: -
j_gene: TRBJ2-3
d_gene: TRBD2

CDR3aa: CSAGAMTGVGGNTIYF
CDR3nt: TGCAGTGCTGGGGCGATGACAGGGGTAGGAGGAAACACCATATATTTT
v_gene: TRBV20-1
abundance: many
j_gene: TRBJ1-3
d_gene: TRBD1

CDR3aa: CSASPTTGYNEKLFF
CDR3nt: TGCAGTGCTTCACCCACGACAGGCTATAATGAAAAACTGTTTTTT
v_gene: TRBV20-1
abundance: many
j_gene: TRBJ1-4
d_gene: -

CDR3aa: CASSQEYWRAYNEQFF
CDR3nt: TGCGCCAGCAGCCAAGAATACTGGCGGGCCTACAATGAGCAGTTCTTC
v_gene: TRBV4-3
abundance: many
j_gene: TRBJ2-1
d_gene: -

CDR3aa: CASSSRTSGGLYNEQFF
CDR3nt: TGTGCCAGCAGCTCGCGGACTAGCGGGGGCCTCTACAATGAGCAGTTCTTC
v_gene: TRBV7-2
abundance: -
j_gene: TRBJ2-1
d_gene: TRBD2

CDR3aa: CASSLGQFWEQYF
CDR3nt: TGTGCCAGCAGCTTAGGACAGTTTTGGGAGCAGTACTTC
v_gene: TRBV5-6
abundance: many
j_gene: TRBJ2-7
d_gene: -

CDR3aa: CASSGGDRIRNTEAFF
CDR3nt: TGTGCCAGCAGTGGAGGGGACAGGATAAGAAACACTGAAGCTTTCTTT
v_gene: TRBV6-1
abundance: few
j_gene: TRBJ1-1
d_gene: TRBD1

CDR3aa: CASGYQPQHF
CDR3nt: TGTGCCAGCGGTTATCAGCCCCAGCATTTT
v_gene: TRBV6-1
abundance: many
j_gene: TRBJ1-5
d_gene: -

CDR3aa: CASSPPGTGYYNEQFF
CDR3nt: TGTGCCAGCAGCCCGCCCGGGACAGGGTACTACAATGAGCAGTTCTTC
v_gene: TRBV7-2
abundance: -
j_gene: TRBJ2-1
d_gene: TRBD1

CDR3aa: CASSIRDRDEKLFF
CDR3nt: TGTGCCAGTAGTATTCGGGACAGAGATGAAAAACTGTTTTTT
v_gene: TRBV19
abundance: many
j_gene: TRBJ1-4
d_gene: TRBD1

CDR3aa: CASSFLGGYTEAFF
CDR3nt: TGTGCCAGCAGCTTCCTAGGGGGTTACACTGAAGCTTTCTTT
v_gene: TRBV5-6
abundance: many
j_gene: TRBJ1-1
d_gene: -

CDR3aa: CASSYGSRKVHYEQYF
CDR3nt: TGTGCCAGCAGTTACGGTTCTCGTAAGGTCCACTACGAGCAGTACTTC
v_gene: TRBV6-6
abundance: -
j_gene: TRBJ2-7
d_gene: -

CDR3aa: CASRRLDEQFF
CDR3nt: TGCGCCAGCAGGCGACTAGACGAGCAGTTCTTC
v_gene: TRBV5-1
abundance: many
j_gene: TRBJ2-1
d_gene: -

CDR3aa: CASSLVGGTGELFF
CDR3nt: TGTGCCAGCAGCTTAGTAGGGGGCACCGGGGAGCTGTTTTTT
v_gene: TRBV7-6
abundance: many
j_gene: TRBJ2-2
d_gene: -

CDR3aa: CSAPEAGKNEKLFF
CDR3nt: TGCAGTGCACCCGAAGCAGGGAAAAATGAAAAACTGTTTTTT
v_gene: TRBV20-1
abundance: many
j_gene: TRBJ1-4
d_gene: -

CDR3aa: CASRDTGRGQPQHF
CDR3nt: TGTGCCAGCCGGGACACCGGGCGCGGACAGCCCCAGCATTTT
v_gene: TRBV2
abundance: -
j_gene: TRBJ1-5
d_gene: -

CDR3aa: CASSSGGAGQPQHF
CDR3nt: TGTGCCAGCAGTTCTGGGGGGGCAGGTCAGCCCCAGCATTTT
v_gene: TRBV6-1
abundance: -
j_gene: TRBJ1-5
d_gene: -

CDR3aa: CSVRQPNSYEQYF
CDR3nt: TGCAGCGTTCGACAGCCCAACTCCTACGAGCAGTACTTC
v_gene: TRBV29-1
abundance: few
j_gene: TRBJ2-7
d_gene: -

CDR3aa: CASSFRRGTSASTDTQYF
CDR3nt: TGTGCCAGCAGCTTCCGGAGGGGGACTAGCGCCAGCACAGATACGCAGTATTTT
v_gene: TRBV7-9
abundance: -
j_gene: TRBJ2-3
d_gene: TRBD2

CDR3aa: CASSREGRTYEQYF
CDR3nt: TGCGCCAGCAGCCGAGAGGGGCGAACCTACGAGCAGTACTTC
v_gene: TRBV5-1
abundance: many
j_gene: TRBJ2-7
d_gene: -

CDR3aa: CASSLVVRTGANVLTF
CDR3nt: TGTGCCAGCAGCTTAGTGGTTAGAACTGGGGCCAACGTCCTGACTTTC
v_gene: TRBV7-9
abundance: many
j_gene: TRBJ2-6
d_gene: -

CDR3aa: CATSRGTDGGELFF
CDR3nt: TGTGCCACCTCGAGGGGGACGGATGGCGGGGAGCTGTTTTTT
v_gene: TRBV6-2/TRBV6-3
abundance: many
j_gene: TRBJ2-2
d_gene: -

CDR3aa: CASSFPTSSETQYF
CDR3nt: TGTGCCAGCAGCTTTCCGACTAGCAGTGAGACCCAGTACTTC
v_gene: TRBV7-2
abundance: -
j_gene: TRBJ2-5
d_gene: TRBD2

CDR3aa: CASSRAGQQVGRSYEQYF
CDR3nt: TGTGCCAGCAGCCGGGCGGGACAGCAGGTTGGGCGGTCCTACGAGCAGTACTTC
v_gene: TRBV7-9
abundance: few
j_gene: TRBJ2-7
d_gene: -

CDR3aa: CSADRGSDTQYF
CDR3nt: TGCAGTGCAGACAGGGGGTCAGATACGCAGTATTTT
v_gene: TRBV20-1
abundance: many
j_gene: TRBJ2-3
d_gene: TRBD1

CDR3aa: CSADTGGNTEAFF
CDR3nt: TGCAGTGCAGATACAGGGGGGAACACTGAAGCTTTCTTT
v_gene: TRBV20-1
abundance: many
j_gene: TRBJ1-1
d_gene: TRBD1

CDR3aa: CASSAGPRPIETEAFF
CDR3nt: TGTGCCAGCAGCGCCGGCCCCCGACCCATAGAAACTGAAGCTTTCTTT
v_gene: TRBV11-2
abundance: few
j_gene: TRBJ1-1
d_gene: -

CDR3aa: CASSLAQYQPQHF
CDR3nt: TGTGCCAGCAGCTTAGCCCAGTATCAGCCCCAGCATTTT
v_gene: TRBV7-2
abundance: many
j_gene: TRBJ1-5
d_gene: -

CDR3aa: CASSIVAGNSNQPQHF
CDR3nt: TGTGCCAGTAGTATAGTGGCAGGGAATAGCAATCAGCCCCAGCATTTT
v_gene: TRBV19
abundance: few
j_gene: TRBJ1-5
d_gene: -

CDR3aa: CASTPGVAGHTDTQYF
CDR3nt: TGTGCCAGCACCCCAGGGGTAGCGGGGCACACAGATACGCAGTATTTT
v_gene: TRBV12-3/TRBV12-4
abundance: -
j_gene: TRBJ2-3
d_gene: TRBD2

CDR3aa: CASSESEGVIGETQYF
CDR3nt: TGTGCCAGCAGTGAATCGGAGGGGGTCATCGGAGAGACCCAGTACTTC
v_gene: TRBV25-1
abundance: many
j_gene: TRBJ2-5
d_gene: -

CDR3aa: CASSLVGRGLFFTGELFF
CDR3nt: TGCGCCAGCAGCTTGGTCGGCAGGGGGCTATTCTTCACCGGGGAGCTGTTTTTT
v_gene: TRBV5-1
abundance: few
j_gene: TRBJ2-2
d_gene: TRBD1

CDR3aa: CASSYSPTSGIYNEQFF
CDR3nt: TGTGCCAGCAGTTACTCTCCGACTAGCGGGATATACAATGAGCAGTTCTTC
v_gene: TRBV6-6
abundance: -
j_gene: TRBJ2-1
d_gene: TRBD2